This entry concerns a single TCR beta chain. The antigen is unknown. This sample is drawn from a study of cytomegalovirus exposure and HLA in healthy donors. Study-level findings and limits: Researchers counted roughly 150 TCR beta chains as cytomegalovirus-associated. Later, an analysis found that TCR clusters from the first cohort tended to co-occur in the 90 to 150 validation repertoires.

The method was immunoSEQ multiplex PCR; TCRdb's version includes in-frame clones alone and lacks a portion of them. The sample carries under 140,000 clones, roughly 88% recorded once. V lost 6 bases and J 6 bases, leaving 9 bases between the germline ends. The germline V gene encodes CDR1 MGHRA and CDR2 YSYEKL. The CDR3 is 13 amino acids. This sequence originates from a woman between 25 and 40 years old in good health and CMV-seropositive. The sample consisted of PBMCs. This chain uses TRBV4-1 with TRBJ1-6; no clear D. CDR3 bases: TGCGCCAGCAGTCGAGAGATTAATTCACCCCTCCACTTT. It specifies CASSREINSPLHF.